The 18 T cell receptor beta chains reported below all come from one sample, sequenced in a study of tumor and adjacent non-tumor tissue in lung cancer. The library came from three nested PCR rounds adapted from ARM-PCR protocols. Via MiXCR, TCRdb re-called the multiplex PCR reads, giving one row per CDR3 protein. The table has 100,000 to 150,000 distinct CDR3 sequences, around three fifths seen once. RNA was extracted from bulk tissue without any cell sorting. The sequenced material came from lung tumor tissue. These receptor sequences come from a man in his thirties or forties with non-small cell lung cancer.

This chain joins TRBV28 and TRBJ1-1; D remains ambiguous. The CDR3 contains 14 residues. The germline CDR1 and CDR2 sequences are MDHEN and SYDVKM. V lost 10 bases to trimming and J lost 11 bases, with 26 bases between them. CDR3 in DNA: TGTGCCATCACCGTAAAGAGGGCAGGAAATTCGGCTTTCTTT. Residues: CAITVKRAGNSAFF.

The CDR3 here is CSVVISGGYTF. CDR3 sequence (DNA): TGCAGCGTCGTGATCTCGGGTGGCTACACCTTC. V usage is TRBV29-1 and J usage is TRBJ1-2; unclear D gene. There are 11 residues in the CDR3. Germline CDR1 reads SQVTM; CDR2 reads ANQGSEA. The ends were cut back, 6 bases at V and 7 bases at J, with 12 bases in the middle.

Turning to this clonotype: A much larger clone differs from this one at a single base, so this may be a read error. CDR3 DNA: TGCAGTGCTAGCGGGGCTGGCGGCGGTACGGGCAATGAGCAGTTCTTC. Residues: CSASGAGGGTGNEQFF. The genes are TRBV20-1 and TRBJ2-1; D may correspond to TRBD1 or TRBD2 (5 bases each). The germline V and J ends were trimmed by 3 bases and 6 bases, with 21 bases remaining between them. Germline CDR1 reads DFQATT; CDR2 reads SNEGSKA (reference sequence). CDR3 length: 16 amino acids.

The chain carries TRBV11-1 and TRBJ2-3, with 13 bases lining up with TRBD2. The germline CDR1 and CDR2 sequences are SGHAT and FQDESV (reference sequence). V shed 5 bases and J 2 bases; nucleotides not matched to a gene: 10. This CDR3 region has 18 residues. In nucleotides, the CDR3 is TGTGCCAGCAGCGATCTCGGGACTAGCGGGGAATACACAGATACGCAGTATTTT. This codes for CASSDLGTSGEYTDTQYF.

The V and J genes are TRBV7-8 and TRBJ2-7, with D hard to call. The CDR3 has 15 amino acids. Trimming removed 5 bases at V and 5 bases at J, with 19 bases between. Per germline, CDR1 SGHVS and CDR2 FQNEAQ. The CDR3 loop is CASSMKGSMGHEQYF. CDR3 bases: TGTGCCAGCAGCATGAAAGGATCGATGGGCCACGAGCAGTACTTC. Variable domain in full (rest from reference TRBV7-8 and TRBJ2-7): GAGVSQSPRYKVAKRGQDVALRCDPISGHVSLFWYQQALGQGPEFLTYFQNEAQLDKSGLPSDRFFAERPEGSVSTLKIQRTQQEDSAVYLCASSMKGSMGHEQYFGPGTRLTVT.

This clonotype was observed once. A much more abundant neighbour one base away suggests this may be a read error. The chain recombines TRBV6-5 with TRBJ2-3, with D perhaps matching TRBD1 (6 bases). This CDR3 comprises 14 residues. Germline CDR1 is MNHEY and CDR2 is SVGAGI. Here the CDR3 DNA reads TGTGTCAGCAAGAACAGGGAAAGGACAGATACGCAGTATTTT. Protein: CVSKNRERTDTQYF.

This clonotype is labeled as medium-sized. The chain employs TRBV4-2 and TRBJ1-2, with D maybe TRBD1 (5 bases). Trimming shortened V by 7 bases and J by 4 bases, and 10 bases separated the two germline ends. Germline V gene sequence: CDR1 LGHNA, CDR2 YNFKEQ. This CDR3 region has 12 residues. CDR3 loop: CASMGGAYGYTF. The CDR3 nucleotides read TGTGCCAGCATGGGGGGAGCCTATGGCTACACCTTC.

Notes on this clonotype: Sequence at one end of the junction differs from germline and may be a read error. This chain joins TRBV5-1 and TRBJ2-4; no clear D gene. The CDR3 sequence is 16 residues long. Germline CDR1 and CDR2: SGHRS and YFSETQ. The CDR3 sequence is CASSLVQISTQNIQYF. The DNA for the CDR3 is TGCGCCAGCAGCTTGGTACAGATCTCGACCCAAAACATACAGTACTTC.

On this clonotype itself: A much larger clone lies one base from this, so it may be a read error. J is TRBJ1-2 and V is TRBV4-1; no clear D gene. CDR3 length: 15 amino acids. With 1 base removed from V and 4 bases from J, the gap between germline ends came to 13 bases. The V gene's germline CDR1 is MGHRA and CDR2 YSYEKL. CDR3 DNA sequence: TGCGCCAGCAGCCAAGCTCCAGTGTTCGCCTATGGCTACACCTTC. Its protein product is CASSQAPVFAYGYTF.

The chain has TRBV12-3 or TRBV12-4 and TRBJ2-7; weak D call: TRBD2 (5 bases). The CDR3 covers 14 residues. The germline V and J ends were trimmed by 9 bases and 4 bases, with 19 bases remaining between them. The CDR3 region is CASTLDPGVYEQYF. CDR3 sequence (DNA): TGTGCCAGTACTTTAGACCCCGGGGTATACGAGCAGTACTTC.

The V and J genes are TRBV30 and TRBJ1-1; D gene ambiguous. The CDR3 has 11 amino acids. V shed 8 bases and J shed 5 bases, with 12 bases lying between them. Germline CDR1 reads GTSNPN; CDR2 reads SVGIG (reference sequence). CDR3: CAQRRETEAFF. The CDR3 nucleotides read TGTGCCCAACGGAGGGAGACTGAAGCTTTCTTT.

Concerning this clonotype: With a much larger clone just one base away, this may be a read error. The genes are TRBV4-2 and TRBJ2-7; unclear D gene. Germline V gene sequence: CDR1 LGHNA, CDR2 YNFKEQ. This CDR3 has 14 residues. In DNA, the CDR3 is TGTGCCAGCAGCCAAGGGGTTCATTCCTACAAGCAGTACTTC. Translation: CASSQGVHSYKQYF.

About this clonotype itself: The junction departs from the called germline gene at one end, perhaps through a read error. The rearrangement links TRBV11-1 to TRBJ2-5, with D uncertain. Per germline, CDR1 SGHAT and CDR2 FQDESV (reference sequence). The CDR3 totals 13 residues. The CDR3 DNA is TGTCCCAGCAGCCCCAGCGCGGATAAGACCCAGTACTTC. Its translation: CPSSPSADKTQYF.

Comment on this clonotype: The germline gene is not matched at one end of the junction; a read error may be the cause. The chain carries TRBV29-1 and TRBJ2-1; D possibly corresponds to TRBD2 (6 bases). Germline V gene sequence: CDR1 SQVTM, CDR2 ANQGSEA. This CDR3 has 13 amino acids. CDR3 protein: CSAGARGYNGQFF. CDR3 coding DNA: TGCAGCGCGGGAGCACGAGGATACAATGGGCAGTTCTTC.

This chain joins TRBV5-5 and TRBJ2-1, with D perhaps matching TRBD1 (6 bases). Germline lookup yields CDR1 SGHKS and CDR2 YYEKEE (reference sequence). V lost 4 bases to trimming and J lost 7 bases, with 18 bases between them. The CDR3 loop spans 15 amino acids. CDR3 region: CASSQGHGVWNEQFF. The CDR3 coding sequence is TGTGCCAGCAGCCAGGGACATGGCGTCTGGAATGAGCAGTTCTTC.

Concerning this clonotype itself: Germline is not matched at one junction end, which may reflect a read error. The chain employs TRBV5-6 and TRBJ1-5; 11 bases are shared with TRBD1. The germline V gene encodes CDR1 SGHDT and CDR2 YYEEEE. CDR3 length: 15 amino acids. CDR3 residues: CTSCLRTGGGQPQHF. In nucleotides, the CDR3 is TGTACCAGCTGCTTGAGGACAGGGGGCGGTCAGCCCCAGCATTTT.

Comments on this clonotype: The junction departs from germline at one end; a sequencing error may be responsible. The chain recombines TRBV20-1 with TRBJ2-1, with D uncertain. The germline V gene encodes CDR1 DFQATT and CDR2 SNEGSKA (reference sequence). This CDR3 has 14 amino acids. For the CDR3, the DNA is TGCAGTGCCCAACAACCACGAGGATGCAATGAGCGGTTCTTC. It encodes CSAQQPRGCNERFF.

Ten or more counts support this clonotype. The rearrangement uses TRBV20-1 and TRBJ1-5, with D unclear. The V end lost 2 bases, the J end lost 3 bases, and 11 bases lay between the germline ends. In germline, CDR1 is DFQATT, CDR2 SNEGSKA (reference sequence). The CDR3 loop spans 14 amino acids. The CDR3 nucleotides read TGCAGTGCTAGACCCCCAGGATCCAATCAGCCCCAGCATTTT. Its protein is CSARPPGSNQPQHF.